This T cell receptor beta chain comes out of a study of shared clonotypes between healthy human individuals. Some clones are missing from TCRdb's copy, which holds only in-frame ones; the method was immunoSEQ multiplex PCR. The sample has about 2.3 million clones; around 90% are singletons. CDR1 is LGHNT, CDR2 FRNRAP, per germline. The CDR3 sequence is 13 residues long. V was trimmed by 0 bases and J by 5 bases, leaving 7 bases between them. The gene calls are TRBV12-5 and TRBJ2-5; D gene ambiguous. The TCR sequence derives from a man aged 18 to 35 in good health. Some clones in this sample may be carry-over from other donors' samples. Sequenced material: naive CD4+ T cells from PBMCs. This sample's subset: CD45RA+ positively selected. The CDR3 DNA reads TGTGCTAGTGGTTTGGTAGTAAGGGAGACCCAGTACTTC. This translates into CASGLVVRETQYF. Full variable domain (remainder filled in from reference TRBV12-5 and TRBJ2-5): DARVTQTPRHKVTEMGQEVTMRCQPILGHNTVFWYRQTMMQGLELLAYFRNRAPLDDSGMPKDRFSAEMPDATLATLKIQPSEPRDSAVYFCASGLVVRETQYFGPGTRLLVL.